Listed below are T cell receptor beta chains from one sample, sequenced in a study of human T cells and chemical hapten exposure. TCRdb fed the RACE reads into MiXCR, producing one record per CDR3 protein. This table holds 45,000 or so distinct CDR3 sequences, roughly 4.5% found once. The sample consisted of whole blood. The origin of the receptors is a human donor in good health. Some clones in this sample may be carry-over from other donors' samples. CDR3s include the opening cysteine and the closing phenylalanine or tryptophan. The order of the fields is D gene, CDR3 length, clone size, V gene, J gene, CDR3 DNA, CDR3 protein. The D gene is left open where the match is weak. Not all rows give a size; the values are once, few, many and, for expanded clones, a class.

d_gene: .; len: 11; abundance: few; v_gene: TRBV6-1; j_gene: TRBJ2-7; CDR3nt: TGTGCCAGCGATGAGGCGGGGGAGCAGTACTTC; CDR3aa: CASDEAGEQYF
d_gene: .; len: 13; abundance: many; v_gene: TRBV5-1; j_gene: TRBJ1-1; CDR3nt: TGCGCCAGCAGTCCGGACAGTACCACTGAAGCTTTCTTT; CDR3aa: CASSPDSTTEAFF
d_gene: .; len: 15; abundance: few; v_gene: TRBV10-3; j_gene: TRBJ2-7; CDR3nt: TGTGCCATCAGTGCGAGGTGGAGGTTCCCCTACGAGCAGTACTTC; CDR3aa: CAISARWRFPYEQYF
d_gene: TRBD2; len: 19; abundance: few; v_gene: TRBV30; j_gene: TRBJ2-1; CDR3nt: TGTGCCTGGAGTCCCTATCCTATCGTATTAGCGGGAGGAGAAAGCGAGCAGTTCTTC; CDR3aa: CAWSPYPIVLAGGESEQFF
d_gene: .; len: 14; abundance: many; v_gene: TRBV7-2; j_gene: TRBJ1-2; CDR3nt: TGTGCCAGCAGCTTACTTTCAGGGAGGCATGGCTACACCTTC; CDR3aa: CASSLLSGRHGYTF
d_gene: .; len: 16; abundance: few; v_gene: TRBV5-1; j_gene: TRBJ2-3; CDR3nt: TGCGCCAGCAGCTTGGATCGTGGGGACCCCGGTGATACGCAGTATTTT; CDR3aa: CASSLDRGDPGDTQYF
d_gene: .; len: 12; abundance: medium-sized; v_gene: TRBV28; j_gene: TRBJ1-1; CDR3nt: TGTGCCAGCAGTTTATTGAACACTGAAGCTTTCTTT; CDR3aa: CASSLLNTEAFF
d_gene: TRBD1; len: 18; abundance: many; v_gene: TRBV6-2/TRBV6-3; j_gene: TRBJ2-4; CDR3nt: TGTGCCAGCAGTTACTCGACAGGGAAAAGGGTAGCCAAAAACATTCAGTACTTC; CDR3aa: CASSYSTGKRVAKNIQYF
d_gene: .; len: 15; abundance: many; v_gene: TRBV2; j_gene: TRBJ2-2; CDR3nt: TGTGCCAGCAATGAAAGGGCCGGGGTTACCGGGGAGCTGTTTTTT; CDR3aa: CASNERAGVTGELFF
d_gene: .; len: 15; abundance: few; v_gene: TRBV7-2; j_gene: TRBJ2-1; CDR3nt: TGTGCCAGCAGCCCGGACAGAGTGGGAAACAATGAGCAGTTCTTC; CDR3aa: CASSPDRVGNNEQFF
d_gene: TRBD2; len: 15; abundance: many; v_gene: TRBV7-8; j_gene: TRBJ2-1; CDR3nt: TGTGCCAGCAGCCGTAGCGGGAGGACCTACAATGAGCAGTTCTTC; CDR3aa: CASSRSGRTYNEQFF
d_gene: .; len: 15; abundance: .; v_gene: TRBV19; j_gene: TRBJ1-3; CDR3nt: TGTGCCAGTAGACCCGGCCTGAGCTCTGGAAACACCATATATTTT; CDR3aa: CASRPGLSSGNTIYF
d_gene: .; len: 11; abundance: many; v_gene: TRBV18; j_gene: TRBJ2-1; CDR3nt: TGTGCCAGCTCACAGGCGAGTGAGCAGTTCTTC; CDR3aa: CASSQASEQFF
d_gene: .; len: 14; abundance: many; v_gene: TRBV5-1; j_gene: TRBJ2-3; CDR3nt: TGCGCCAGCAGCTTGGCTGTGGGGGCGGATACGCAGTATTTT; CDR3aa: CASSLAVGADTQYF
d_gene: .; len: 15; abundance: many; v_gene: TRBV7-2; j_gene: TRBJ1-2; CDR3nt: TGTGCCAGCAGCTTAGATCGGTCAGGGGACTATGGCTACACCTTC; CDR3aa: CASSLDRSGDYGYTF
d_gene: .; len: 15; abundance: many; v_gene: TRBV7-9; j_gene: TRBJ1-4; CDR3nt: TGTGCCAGCAGCTTAGCTGGGCAGTTCGGGGAAAAACTGTTTTTT; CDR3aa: CASSLAGQFGEKLFF
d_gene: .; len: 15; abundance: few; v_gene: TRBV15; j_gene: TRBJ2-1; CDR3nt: TGTGCCACCAGCAGAGATAACGGCCTCTACAATGAGCAGTTCTTC; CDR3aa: CATSRDNGLYNEQFF
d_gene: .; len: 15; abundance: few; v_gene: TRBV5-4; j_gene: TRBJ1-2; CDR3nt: TGTGCCAGCAGCTTGTGGGGATCAGGGGACTATGGCTACACCTTC; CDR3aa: CASSLWGSGDYGYTF
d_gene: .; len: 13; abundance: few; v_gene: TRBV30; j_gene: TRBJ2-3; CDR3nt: TGTGCCTGGACAACGGGGGACACAGATACGCAGTATTTT; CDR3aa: CAWTTGDTDTQYF
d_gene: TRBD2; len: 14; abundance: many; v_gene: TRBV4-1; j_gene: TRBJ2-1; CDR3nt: TGCGCCAGCAGCCAAGGGGGCGGGGGCAATGAGCAGTTCTTC; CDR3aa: CASSQGGGGNEQFF
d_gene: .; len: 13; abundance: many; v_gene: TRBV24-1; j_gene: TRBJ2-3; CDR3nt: TGTGCCACCAGTGATTTGATAAAAGATACGCAGTATTTT; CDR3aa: CATSDLIKDTQYF
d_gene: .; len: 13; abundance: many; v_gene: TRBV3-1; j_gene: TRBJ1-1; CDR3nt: TGTGCCAGCAGCCCCCACGTGAGGGGTTTAGCTTTCTTT; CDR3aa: CASSPHVRGLAFF
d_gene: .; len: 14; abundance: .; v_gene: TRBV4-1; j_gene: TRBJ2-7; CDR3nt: TGCGCCAGCAGCCACCGGACGGCCCCAGGCGAGCAGTACTTC; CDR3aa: CASSHRTAPGEQYF
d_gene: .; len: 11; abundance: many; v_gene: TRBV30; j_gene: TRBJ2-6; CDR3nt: TGTGCCTGGAGTGCTGCCAACGTCCTGACTTTC; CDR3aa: CAWSAANVLTF
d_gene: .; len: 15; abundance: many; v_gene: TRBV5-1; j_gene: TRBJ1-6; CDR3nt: TGCGCCAGCAGCGGAGGACGAGGGGCCGATTCACCCCTCCACTTT; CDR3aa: CASSGGRGADSPLHF
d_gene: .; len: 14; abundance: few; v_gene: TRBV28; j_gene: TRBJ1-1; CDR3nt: TGTGCCAGCAGCCACGGAACGATGAACACTGAAGCTTTCTTT; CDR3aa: CASSHGTMNTEAFF
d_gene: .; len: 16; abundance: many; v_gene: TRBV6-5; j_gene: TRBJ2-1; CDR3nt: TGTGCCAGCAGCCCCTCTCGGGCTAGGGAATACAATGAGCAGTTCTTC; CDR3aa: CASSPSRAREYNEQFF
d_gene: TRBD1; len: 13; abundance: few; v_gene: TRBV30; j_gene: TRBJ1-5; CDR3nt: TGTGCCTGGAGTCGACAGGGAAATCAGCCCCAGCATTTT; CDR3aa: CAWSRQGNQPQHF
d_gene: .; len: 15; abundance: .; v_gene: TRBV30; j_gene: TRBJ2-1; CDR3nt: TGTGCCTGGAGTGCCGGGGGAAGCTCCTACAATGAGCAGTTCTTC; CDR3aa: CAWSAGGSSYNEQFF
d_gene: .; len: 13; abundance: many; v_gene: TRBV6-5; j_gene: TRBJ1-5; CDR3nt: TGTGCCAGCAGTTACCAGGGGAATCAGCCCCAGCATTTT; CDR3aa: CASSYQGNQPQHF
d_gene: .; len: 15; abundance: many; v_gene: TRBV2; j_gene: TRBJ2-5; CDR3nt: TGTGCCAGCAAGATCGGAGGGAGTGGCCAAGAGACCCAGTACTTC; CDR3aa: CASKIGGSGQETQYF
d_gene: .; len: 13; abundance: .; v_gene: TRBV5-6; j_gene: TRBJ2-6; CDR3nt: TGTGCCAGCAGCTTGTCCGGGGCCAACGTCCTGACTTTC; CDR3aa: CASSLSGANVLTF
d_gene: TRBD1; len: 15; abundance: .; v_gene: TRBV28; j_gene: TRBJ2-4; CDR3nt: TGTGCCAGCAGTCGGGGACAGAAGGCCAAAAACATTCAGTACTTC; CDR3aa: CASSRGQKAKNIQYF